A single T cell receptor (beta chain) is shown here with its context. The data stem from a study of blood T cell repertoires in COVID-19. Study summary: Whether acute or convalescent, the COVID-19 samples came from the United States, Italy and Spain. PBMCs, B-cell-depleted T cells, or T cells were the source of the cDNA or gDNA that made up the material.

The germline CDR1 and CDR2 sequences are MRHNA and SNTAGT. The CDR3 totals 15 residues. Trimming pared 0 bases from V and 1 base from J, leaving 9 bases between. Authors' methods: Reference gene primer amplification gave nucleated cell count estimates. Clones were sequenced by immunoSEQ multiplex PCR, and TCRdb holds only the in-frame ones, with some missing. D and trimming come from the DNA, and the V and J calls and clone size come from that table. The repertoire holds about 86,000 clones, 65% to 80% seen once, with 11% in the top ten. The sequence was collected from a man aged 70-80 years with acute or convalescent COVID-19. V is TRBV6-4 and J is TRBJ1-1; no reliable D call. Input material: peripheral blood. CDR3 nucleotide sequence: TGTGCCAGCAGTGACTCCCCGTCGAGGAACACTGAAGCTTTCTTT. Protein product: CASSDSPSRNTEAFF.